This TCR beta chain is from a study of cytomegalovirus exposure and HLA in healthy donors. Findings of the study overall: There were reportedly fewer N-insertions in an Asian-associated ancestry cluster than the roughly 670-donor mean, in a later analysis.

Researchers ran the PCR with 60 Vbeta and 13 Jbeta primers. Repertoires were generated with immunoSEQ multiplex PCR, while TCRdb's copy carries only in-frame clones and drops some. The table has approximately 120,000 clones, 60% to 80% seen once. The CDR3 totals 15 residues. The germline V and J ends were trimmed by 4 bases and 4 bases, with 14 bases remaining between them. CDR1 is SGHRS, CDR2 YFSETQ, per germline. This clone was recorded a few times. Its antigen is still unknown. Sample: PBMCs. The TCR originated in a human donor in good health. V usage is TRBV5-1 and J usage is TRBJ2-2, with D possibly being TRBD2 (5 bases). DNA for the CDR3: TGCGCCAGCAGCACCGACGGAAGCGGCACCGGGGAGCTGTTTTTT. This encodes CASSTDGSGTGELFF.